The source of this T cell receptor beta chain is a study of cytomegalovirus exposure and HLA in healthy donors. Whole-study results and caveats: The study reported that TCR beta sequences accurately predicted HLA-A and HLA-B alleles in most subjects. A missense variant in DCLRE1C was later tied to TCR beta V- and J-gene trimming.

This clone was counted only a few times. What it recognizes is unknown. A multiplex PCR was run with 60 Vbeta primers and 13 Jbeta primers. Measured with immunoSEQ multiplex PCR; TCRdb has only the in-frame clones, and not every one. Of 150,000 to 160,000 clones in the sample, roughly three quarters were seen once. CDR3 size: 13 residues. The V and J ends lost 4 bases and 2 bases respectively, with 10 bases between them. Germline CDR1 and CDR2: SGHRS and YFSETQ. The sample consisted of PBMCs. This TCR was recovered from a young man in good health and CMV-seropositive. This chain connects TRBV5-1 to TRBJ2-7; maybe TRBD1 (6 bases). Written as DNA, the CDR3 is TGCGCCAGCAGCGTAGGACAGCCCTACGAGCAGTACTTC. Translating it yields CASSVGQPYEQYF.